The T cell receptor beta chain under discussion was sequenced for a study of blood T cell repertoires in COVID-19. The overall study: Acute and convalescent COVID-19 samples came from the United States, Italy and Spain.

The ends lost 0 bases at V and 0 bases at J; junction bases unmatched: 16. The CDR3 loop spans 20 amino acids. Germline V gene sequence: CDR1 SGHNT, CDR2 YENEEA. Sequencing used immunoSEQ multiplex PCR; TCRdb keeps in-frame clones, though not all of them. The sample has around 300,000 clones, around 90% seen once; the top ten hold more than 0.95%. All enrollees were roughly 18 to 89 years old and from fewer than 30 US areas. The clonotype comes from a woman in her thirties who had recovered from COVID-19. What was sequenced was PBMCs or T cells enriched from blood (not recorded which). The V call is TRBV11-3, the J call TRBJ2-7; 8 bases are shared with TRBD2. CDR3 protein: CASSLEESGGAGASSYEQYF. The CDR3, as DNA: TGTGCCAGCAGCTTAGAGGAGTCTGGGGGAGCGGGAGCAAGCTCCTACGAGCAGTACTTC.